This is a list of T cell receptor beta chains from one sample in a study of blood T cell repertoires in COVID-19. This table comes from immunoSEQ multiplex PCR, and its TCRdb copy is limited to in-frame clones, with some not included. The data hold approximately 170,000 clones, with more than 80% observed a single time. The sample consisted of PBMCs or T cells enriched from blood (not recorded which). The receptors shown here come from a man aged 45-65 years who had recovered from COVID-19. Each CDR3 is given with its conserved first and last residue. Fields, in order: J gene, D gene, clone size, V gene, CDR3 DNA, CDR3 protein. A D gene is named only where the DNA matches it firmly. The size entry is marked missing in some rows and otherwise reads once, few, many or a size class.

j_call: TRBJ1-5
d_call: .
clone_size: .
v_call: TRBV5-1
cdr3_nt: TGCGCCAGCAGCTTGGCGCCAGGTCAGCCCCAGCATTTT
cdr3_aa: CASSLAPGQPQHF

j_call: TRBJ2-4
d_call: TRBD2
clone_size: .
v_call: TRBV5-5
cdr3_nt: TGTGCCAGCAGCTTGGCCCTAGCGGGGGGGTTCAACATTCAGTACTTC
cdr3_aa: CASSLALAGGFNIQYF

j_call: TRBJ2-3
d_call: .
clone_size: .
v_call: TRBV14
cdr3_nt: TGTGCCAGCAGCCAAGATTGGCGGGGTAAACCCACAGATACGCAGTATTTT
cdr3_aa: CASSQDWRGKPTDTQYF

j_call: TRBJ2-3
d_call: .
clone_size: .
v_call: TRBV30
cdr3_nt: TGTGCCTGGAGTCTAGCGGATACGCAGTATTTT
cdr3_aa: CAWSLADTQYF

j_call: TRBJ2-7
d_call: .
clone_size: .
v_call: TRBV18
cdr3_nt: TGTGCCAGCTCACCAGTTAACAGTCGCTACGAGCAGTACTTC
cdr3_aa: CASSPVNSRYEQYF

j_call: TRBJ1-1
d_call: .
clone_size: .
v_call: TRBV6-5
cdr3_nt: TGTGCCAGCTCCCGCCCGCAGGGGCCGAACACTGAAGCTTTCTTT
cdr3_aa: CASSRPQGPNTEAFF

j_call: TRBJ2-3
d_call: .
clone_size: .
v_call: TRBV10-3
cdr3_nt: TGTGCCATCAGTGAGGGGGGGACCTACACAGATACGCAGTATTTT
cdr3_aa: CAISEGGTYTDTQYF

j_call: TRBJ1-5
d_call: .
clone_size: few
v_call: TRBV7-9
cdr3_nt: TGTGCCAGCAGCTCCCGGGGGGGCCAGCCCCAGCATTTT
cdr3_aa: CASSSRGGQPQHF

j_call: TRBJ1-4
d_call: .
clone_size: once
v_call: TRBV18
cdr3_nt: TGTGCCAGCTCAGCAGCCTCGGCAGGGCCTGGAAAACTGTTTTTT
cdr3_aa: CASSAASAGPGKLFF

j_call: TRBJ2-2
d_call: TRBD2
clone_size: .
v_call: TRBV7-3
cdr3_nt: TGTGCCAGCAGCTTAGTCGGTAGCGGGGGCCTGAACACCGGGGAGCTGTTTTTT
cdr3_aa: CASSLVGSGGLNTGELFF

j_call: TRBJ2-2
d_call: .
clone_size: .
v_call: TRBV11-3
cdr3_nt: TGTGCCAGCAGCTTCGACAGTTCCCGGGAGCTGTTTTTT
cdr3_aa: CASSFDSSRELFF

j_call: TRBJ1-3
d_call: .
clone_size: .
v_call: TRBV19
cdr3_nt: TGTGCCAGTCAAAAAGAGTCTGGAAACACCATATATTTT
cdr3_aa: CASQKESGNTIYF

j_call: TRBJ1-2
d_call: TRBD1
clone_size: .
v_call: TRBV5-1
cdr3_nt: TGCGCCAGCAGCTTGGGACAGGGTGAAGGCTACACCTTC
cdr3_aa: CASSLGQGEGYTF

j_call: TRBJ2-2
d_call: .
clone_size: once
v_call: TRBV11-2
cdr3_nt: TGTGCCAGCTCCCAAGACAGCGCGAACACCGGGGAGCTGTTTTTT
cdr3_aa: CASSQDSANTGELFF

j_call: TRBJ2-7
d_call: TRBD1
clone_size: .
v_call: TRBV27
cdr3_nt: TGTGCCAGCAGCCTACAGGGGGCATCCTACGAGCAGTACTTC
cdr3_aa: CASSLQGASYEQYF

j_call: TRBJ2-2
d_call: .
clone_size: .
v_call: TRBV29-1
cdr3_nt: TGCAGCGTCATTGGGGGCGAATATGGCGGGGAGCTGTTTTTT
cdr3_aa: CSVIGGEYGGELFF

j_call: TRBJ1-4
d_call: TRBD1
clone_size: .
v_call: TRBV29-1
cdr3_nt: TGCAGCGTTGGAGGACAGGGCGCAAGTGGTGAAAAACTGTTTTTT
cdr3_aa: CSVGGQGASGEKLFF

j_call: TRBJ1-4
d_call: .
clone_size: .
v_call: TRBV11-2
cdr3_nt: TGTGCCAGCAGTACTAGCTTTTCCAATGAAAAACTGTTTTTT
cdr3_aa: CASSTSFSNEKLFF

j_call: TRBJ2-3
d_call: .
clone_size: .
v_call: TRBV6-1
cdr3_nt: TGTGCCAGCAGTGAAGGGGCAGGGTACACAGATACGCAGTATTTT
cdr3_aa: CASSEGAGYTDTQYF

j_call: TRBJ1-2
d_call: .
clone_size: .
v_call: TRBV2
cdr3_nt: TGTGCCAGCAGTCCGCGAGGCGGAAATCGTGCGGCTAACTATGGCTACACCTTC
cdr3_aa: CASSPRGGNRAANYGYTF

j_call: TRBJ2-3
d_call: TRBD2
clone_size: few
v_call: TRBV10-3
cdr3_nt: TGTGCCATCAGTGACCCCTACGGGGGGGCCGGAGATACGCAGTATTTT
cdr3_aa: CAISDPYGGAGDTQYF

j_call: TRBJ2-7
d_call: TRBD1
clone_size: .
v_call: TRBV28
cdr3_nt: TGTGCCAGCAGTTTGGCGACAGGGTCCCGGGAGCAGTACTTC
cdr3_aa: CASSLATGSREQYF

j_call: TRBJ2-3
d_call: TRBD2
clone_size: .
v_call: TRBV11-2
cdr3_nt: TGTGCCAGCAGCTTAGTGGTCGGGAGGCTAGCGGCTGATTCGGATACGCAGTATTTT
cdr3_aa: CASSLVVGRLAADSDTQYF

j_call: TRBJ2-3
d_call: TRBD2
clone_size: few
v_call: TRBV6-4
cdr3_nt: TGTGCCAGCAGTGAGACTAGCGGGGGGGCAGATACGCAGTATTTT
cdr3_aa: CASSETSGGADTQYF

j_call: TRBJ1-2
d_call: .
clone_size: .
v_call: TRBV7-9
cdr3_nt: TGTGCCAGCAGCGTAGACGGCTATGGCTACACCTTC
cdr3_aa: CASSVDGYGYTF

j_call: TRBJ1-1
d_call: TRBD1
clone_size: .
v_call: TRBV12-5
cdr3_nt: TGTGCTAGTGGTTTGCCAGGACAGGGGGCGAACACTGAAGCTTTCTTT
cdr3_aa: CASGLPGQGANTEAFF

j_call: TRBJ2-5
d_call: .
clone_size: .
v_call: TRBV5-1
cdr3_nt: TGCGCCAGCAGCTTGGGAGGTGTTGGTGAGACCCAGTACTTC
cdr3_aa: CASSLGGVGETQYF

j_call: TRBJ1-2
d_call: .
clone_size: .
v_call: TRBV2
cdr3_nt: TGTGCCAGCAGTCTCGGGGTTGGCTACACCTTC
cdr3_aa: CASSLGVGYTF

j_call: TRBJ1-2
d_call: .
clone_size: .
v_call: TRBV21-1
cdr3_nt: TGTGCCAGCAGCAATCGGGGAGGTGGGTATGGCTACACCTTC
cdr3_aa: CASSNRGGGYGYTF

j_call: TRBJ2-3
d_call: .
clone_size: .
v_call: TRBV5-4
cdr3_nt: TGTGCCAGCAGCTTGAGGGGTGGCACAGATACGCAGTATTTT
cdr3_aa: CASSLRGGTDTQYF

j_call: TRBJ1-4
d_call: .
clone_size: .
v_call: TRBV6-5
cdr3_nt: TGTGCCAGCAGCCCGGTTGCAACTAATGAAAAACTGTTTTTT
cdr3_aa: CASSPVATNEKLFF

j_call: TRBJ2-1
d_call: TRBD1
clone_size: .
v_call: TRBV24-1
cdr3_nt: TGTGCCACCAGTGCCCCTCCCGGGACAGGGAGCTCCTACAATGAGCAGTTCTTC
cdr3_aa: CATSAPPGTGSSYNEQFF

j_call: TRBJ1-5
d_call: TRBD1
clone_size: .
v_call: TRBV6-5
cdr3_nt: TGTGCCAGCAGTAGGACAGGGGGGAACAATCAGCCCCAGCATTTT
cdr3_aa: CASSRTGGNNQPQHF

j_call: TRBJ1-1
d_call: TRBD1
clone_size: .
v_call: TRBV6-1
cdr3_nt: TGTGCCAGCAGTGAGACGGGACAGCGGAACACTGAAGCTTTCTTT
cdr3_aa: CASSETGQRNTEAFF

j_call: TRBJ2-7
d_call: .
clone_size: .
v_call: TRBV4-2
cdr3_nt: TGTGCCAGCAGCCAAGACAGGACAAGCCACGAGCAGTACTTC
cdr3_aa: CASSQDRTSHEQYF

j_call: TRBJ1-6
d_call: TRBD1
clone_size: .
v_call: TRBV24-1
cdr3_nt: TGTGCCACCAGTGATGGGCGGACAGGGGCTACTTCACCCCTCCACTTT
cdr3_aa: CATSDGRTGATSPLHF

j_call: TRBJ1-3
d_call: .
clone_size: few
v_call: TRBV30
cdr3_nt: TGTGCCTCCTACCTCTCTGGAAACACCATATATTTT
cdr3_aa: CASYLSGNTIYF

j_call: TRBJ2-6
d_call: TRBD1
clone_size: .
v_call: TRBV2
cdr3_nt: TGTGCCAGCAACCCGAGACAGGGGGCGAGTGGGGCCAACGTCCTGACTTTC
cdr3_aa: CASNPRQGASGANVLTF

j_call: TRBJ1-4
d_call: .
clone_size: .
v_call: TRBV14
cdr3_nt: TGTGCCACCAACGGGTTCGGGGATGAAAAACTGTTTTTT
cdr3_aa: CATNGFGDEKLFF

j_call: TRBJ2-3
d_call: TRBD2
clone_size: .
v_call: TRBV5-4
cdr3_nt: TGTGCCACCCTTACTAGCGGAACTTATACGCAGTATTTT
cdr3_aa: CATLTSGTYTQYF

j_call: TRBJ2-3
d_call: TRBD2
clone_size: .
v_call: TRBV10-2
cdr3_nt: TGCGCCAGCAGGGTAAATACGGCGGGGGGGCCAGATACGCAGTATTTT
cdr3_aa: CASRVNTAGGPDTQYF

j_call: TRBJ1-3
d_call: TRBD1
clone_size: .
v_call: TRBV11-2
cdr3_nt: TGTGCCAGCAGCTTAGGGGACAGAAGAGGAAACACCATATATTTT
cdr3_aa: CASSLGDRRGNTIYF

j_call: TRBJ1-6
d_call: TRBD1
clone_size: .
v_call: TRBV7-9
cdr3_nt: TGTGCCAGCAGCTTGACAGGGAAAAATAATTCACCCCTCCACTTT
cdr3_aa: CASSLTGKNNSPLHF

j_call: TRBJ1-6
d_call: .
clone_size: .
v_call: TRBV4-1
cdr3_nt: TGCGCCAGCAGCCAAGACACTTATAATTCACCCCTCCACTTT
cdr3_aa: CASSQDTYNSPLHF

j_call: TRBJ1-3
d_call: TRBD1
clone_size: few
v_call: TRBV5-1
cdr3_nt: TGCGCCAGCAGCTCTCGGGACAGGGCTTCTGGAAACACCATATATTTT
cdr3_aa: CASSSRDRASGNTIYF

j_call: TRBJ2-5
d_call: TRBD2
clone_size: .
v_call: TRBV7-3
cdr3_nt: TGTGCCAGCAGCCCCCGGGGGGGCAGGGCAGAGACCCAGTACTTC
cdr3_aa: CASSPRGGRAETQYF

j_call: TRBJ2-2
d_call: TRBD1
clone_size: .
v_call: TRBV25-1
cdr3_nt: TGTGCCAGTATCACCAATCTCGACAGGGGCAACACCGGGGAGCTGTTTTTT
cdr3_aa: CASITNLDRGNTGELFF

j_call: TRBJ2-5
d_call: TRBD2
clone_size: .
v_call: TRBV14
cdr3_nt: TGTGCCAGCAGCGCACAACTAGCGGGAGCGGGACGGACCCAGTACTTC
cdr3_aa: CASSAQLAGAGRTQYF

j_call: TRBJ2-3
d_call: .
clone_size: .
v_call: TRBV7-9
cdr3_nt: TGTGCCAGCAGCTTAGATCGGGCAGGAGGTTATGAAGATACGCAGTATTTT
cdr3_aa: CASSLDRAGGYEDTQYF

j_call: TRBJ1-1
d_call: .
clone_size: .
v_call: TRBV5-8
cdr3_nt: TGTGCCAGCAGCTTGGGAGGCAGGGTGGACACTGAAGCTTTCTTT
cdr3_aa: CASSLGGRVDTEAFF

j_call: TRBJ1-1
d_call: TRBD1
clone_size: once
v_call: TRBV30
cdr3_nt: TGTGCCTGGAGTCCCACGAGGGGACAGGGCGTGAACACTGAAGCTTTCTTT
cdr3_aa: CAWSPTRGQGVNTEAFF

j_call: TRBJ1-5
d_call: TRBD1
clone_size: few
v_call: TRBV10-2
cdr3_nt: TGCGCCAGCAGCGGACAGGGCGGACAGCCCCAGCATTTT
cdr3_aa: CASSGQGGQPQHF

j_call: TRBJ2-1
d_call: TRBD2
clone_size: once
v_call: TRBV5-1
cdr3_nt: TGCGCCAGCAGCTTGGTAGGTAGCGGGGGCGGATCCTACAATGAGCAGTTCTTC
cdr3_aa: CASSLVGSGGGSYNEQFF